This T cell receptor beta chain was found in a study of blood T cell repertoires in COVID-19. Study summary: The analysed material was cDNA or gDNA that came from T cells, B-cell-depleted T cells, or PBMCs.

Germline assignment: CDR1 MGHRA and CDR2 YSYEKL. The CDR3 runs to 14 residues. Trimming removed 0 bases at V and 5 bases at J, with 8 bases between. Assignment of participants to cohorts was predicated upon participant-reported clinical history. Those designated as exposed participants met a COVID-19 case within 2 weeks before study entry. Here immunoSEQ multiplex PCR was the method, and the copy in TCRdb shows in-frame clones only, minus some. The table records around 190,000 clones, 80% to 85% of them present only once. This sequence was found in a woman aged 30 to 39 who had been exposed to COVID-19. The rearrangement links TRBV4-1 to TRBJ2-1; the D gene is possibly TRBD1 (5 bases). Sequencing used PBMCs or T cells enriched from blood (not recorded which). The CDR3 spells CASSQETANNEQFF. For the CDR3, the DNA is TGCGCCAGCAGCCAAGAGACAGCGAACAATGAGCAGTTCTTC.